This T cell receptor (beta chain) is from a study of T cell changes during pregnancy in multiple sclerosis. Trimming removed 5 bases from V and 6 bases from J; junction bases left unmatched: 5. Germline CDR1 and CDR2: LNHDA and SQIVND (reference sequence). CDR3 size: 15 residues. TCRdb keeps only in-frame clones here, not all; method: immunoSEQ multiplex PCR. The repertoire holds roughly 39,000 clones, with approximately 90% as singletons. The V gene is TRBV19, the J gene TRBJ2-2, with 11 nucleotides matching TRBD2. The TCR was taken from a female donor with multiple sclerosis, enrolled in a pregnancy study. Input material: PBMCs (not recorded whether the cells were cultured). The CDR3, as DNA: TGTGCCAGTAGTCTAGCGGGAGGTGGTGCCGGGGAGCTGTTTTTT. This sequence encodes CASSLAGGGAGELFF.